What follows are 15 T cell receptor beta chains derived from one specimen sequenced in a study of blood T cells in healthy people across ages. A sample-barcoded 5' primer and a J-beta primer mix were used in a second PCR of roughly 6 to 12 cycles. TCRdb re-called the 5' RACE reads with MiXCR, one entry per CDR3 protein. Among hundreds of thousands of distinct CDR3 sequences listed, around 68% were seen once. Sample: blood. These receptors were collected from a man aged 30-40 years in good health.

This clonotype was detected a few times. The V call is TRBV28, the J call TRBJ2-7, with TRBD1 matching 11 bases. With the DNA end fitting TRBJ2-5 better, the J assignment may be wrong. The CDR3 consists of 14 residues. CDR1 is MDHEN, CDR2 SYDVKM, per germline. The CDR3 spells CASTFGQGARTQYF. The CDR3 nucleotides are TGTGCCAGCACCTTTGGACAGGGGGCGAGGACCCAGTACTTC.

The genes are TRBV6-6 and TRBJ1-2; D is ambiguous. The CDR3 has 14 amino acids. Trimming took 8 bases from V and 4 from J, leaving 17 bases between them. Per germline, CDR1 MNHNY and CDR2 SVGAGI (reference sequence). CDR3 coding DNA: TGTGCCAGCCAGGTCTCACCGGAGGGCTATGGCTACACCTTC. Its protein is CASQVSPEGYGYTF.

The chain has TRBV28 and TRBJ2-7, with a weak D call TRBD1 (6 bases). V lost 3 bases and J 1 base, leaving 13 bases between the germline ends. CDR1 and CDR2 from the germline V gene are MDHEN and SYDVKM. CDR3 length: 15 amino acids. CDR3 in amino acids: CASSFVQGSSYEQYF. For the CDR3, the DNA is TGTGCCAGCAGTTTTGTACAGGGTAGTTCCTACGAGCAGTACTTC.

This clonotype was detected ten times or more. This chain links TRBV6-2 or TRBV6-3 with TRBJ2-7; TRBD1 matches 9 bases. V gave up 6 bases and J gave up 2 bases; unmatched junction bases: 8. The CDR3 loop spans 15 amino acids. CDR1 and CDR2 (germline): MNHEY, SVGEGT. CDR3 amino acids: CASSRGGQGTYEQYF. The CDR3 DNA is TGTGCCAGCAGCCGAGGGGGACAGGGAACCTACGAGCAGTACTTC.

This clonotype showed up just a few times. The chain carries TRBV29-1 and TRBJ1-2; D may be TRBD1 (5 bases). V lost 3 bases, J lost 4 bases, and 15 bases lay in between. This CDR3 comprises 14 residues. Germline V lookup: CDR1 SQVTM, CDR2 ANQGSEA. The DNA for the CDR3 is TGCAGCGTTGAGATAGACCAGAGGGGCTATGGCTACACCTTC. Protein product: CSVEIDQRGYGYTF.

This chain joins TRBV30 and TRBJ1-2; 7 bases are shared with TRBD1. The CDR3 consists of 11 residues. From germline, CDR1 is GTSNPN and CDR2 SVGIG (reference sequence). Germline trimming cut 4 bases from V and 5 bases from J; bases unmatched to any gene: 1. DNA for the CDR3: TGTGCCTGGACGACAGGGTATGGCTACACCTTC. This translates into CAWTTGYGYTF.

The V and J genes are TRBV7-3 and TRBJ2-1; D is undetermined. This CDR3 comprises 14 residues. CDR1 is SGHTA and CDR2 is FQGTGA in the germline V gene. The V and J ends lost 0 bases and 5 bases respectively, with 8 bases between them. CDR3 in DNA: TGTGCCAGCAGCTTAACAGGGCCTCACAATGAGCAGTTCTTC. This translates into CASSLTGPHNEQFF.

This clonotype was recorded once. The chain links TRBV9 to TRBJ1-6, with unresolved D. Trimming shortened V by 3 bases and J by 0 bases, and 10 bases separated the two germline ends. Germline values: CDR1 SGDLS, CDR2 YYNGEE. CDR3 length: 16 residues. The CDR3 is CASSDGWDSYNSPLHF. Written as DNA, the CDR3 is TGTGCCAGCAGCGACGGGTGGGACTCCTATAATTCACCCCTCCACTTT.

V and J are TRBV20-1 and TRBJ2-1; TRBD2 matches 10 bases. Germline CDR1 reads DFQATT; CDR2 reads SNEGSKA (reference sequence). The CDR3 consists of 15 residues. V lost 0 bases and J lost 5; bases outside the gene matches: 4. CDR3 region: CSARDSGTSDNEQFF. The CDR3 nucleotides are TGCAGTGCTAGAGACTCCGGGACTAGCGACAATGAGCAGTTCTTC.

In DNA, the CDR3 is TGTGCCAGCAGCTTAGAAAGGGGGACCTACGAGCAGTACTTC. It codes for CASSLERGTYEQYF. This sequence joins TRBV11-2 and TRBJ2-5, with D possibly being TRBD1 (6 bases). The better agreement between TRBJ2-7 and the DNA end casts doubt on the J call. The V gene's germline CDR1 is SGHAT and CDR2 FQNNGV. The CDR3 totals 14 residues.

This clonotype has a handful of counts. The V call is TRBV7-2, the J call TRBJ2-5; D not resolved. CDR3 length: 12 amino acids. From germline, CDR1 is SGHTA and CDR2 FQGNSA. The germline V and J ends were trimmed by 5 bases and 5 bases, with 9 bases remaining between them. DNA for the CDR3: TGTGCCAGCAGCGACCCTAGGGAGACCCAGTACTTC. This codes for CASSDPRETQYF.

This clonotype has more than one count but fewer than ten. The genes are TRBV27 and TRBJ1-2; tentatively, D is TRBD1 (5 bases). This CDR3 is 15 amino acids long. Germline V gene sequence: CDR1 MNHEY, CDR2 SMNVEV (reference sequence). V lost 2 bases and J lost 5, with 15 bases in between. CDR3 coding DNA: TGTGCCAGCAGTTTAGGAGGGGCCGCCCTATATGGCTACACCTTC. It translates to CASSLGGAALYGYTF.

With respect to this clonotype: This may be a read error, as it is one base from a much larger clone. The chain recombines TRBV7-3 with TRBJ2-7; the match to TRBD1 covers 7 bases. Germline lookup yields CDR1 SGHTA and CDR2 FQGTGA. V trimming: 5 bases; J trimming: 7 bases; junction bases outside the gene matches: 8. There are 13 residues in the CDR3. Written as DNA, the CDR3 is TGTGCCAGCAGCCCAACAGGGGACAATGAGCAGTACTTC. As protein: CASSPTGDNEQYF. The entire variable domain, with the rest obtained from reference TRBV7-3 and TRBJ2-7, is as follows: GAGVSQTPSNKVTEKGKYVELRCDPISGHTALYWYRQSLGQGPEFLIYFQGTGAADDSGLPNDRFFAVRPEGSVSTLKIQRTERGDSAVYLCASSPTGDNEQYFGPGTRLTVT.

The chain combines TRBV7-2 with TRBJ2-3, with a weak D call TRBD1 (5 bases). There are 14 residues in the CDR3. The germline V gene has CDR1 SGHTA and CDR2 FQGNSA. V was trimmed by 4 bases and J by 2 bases, leaving 10 bases between them. CDR3 amino acids: CASSSRVSTDTQYF. CDR3 coding DNA: TGTGCCAGCAGCTCCAGGGTATCCACAGATACGCAGTATTTT. The complete variable domain, with remaining parts taken from reference TRBV7-2 and TRBJ2-3, reads GAGVSQSPSNKVTEKGKDVELRCDPISGHTALYWYRQSLGQGLEFLIYFQGNSAPDKSGLPSDRFSAERTGGSVSTLTIQRTQQEDSAVYLCASSSRVSTDTQYFGPGTRLTVL.

This chain's CDR3 is CASSVILAGGPGSYEQYF. The CDR3 DNA reads TGTGCCAGCAGCGTAATCCTAGCGGGGGGGCCGGGCTCCTACGAGCAGTACTTC. V is TRBV9 and J is TRBJ2-7; 12 nucleotides agree with TRBD2. Germline trimming cut 1 base from V and 0 bases from J; bases unmatched to any gene: 8. The germline CDR1 and CDR2 sequences are SGDLS and YYNGEE. The CDR3 loop spans 18 amino acids.